These T cell receptor beta chains were read from a single sample in a study of T cell responses to AZD1222 COVID-19 vaccine. Profiled with immunoSEQ multiplex PCR; TCRdb holds only in-frame clones, not every one. The profile shows over 100,000 clones, about 90% of them singletons. Sequenced here: peripheral blood, sampled on day 0 of AZD1222 vaccination. All receptors derive from an adult in good health. The CDR3 runs from the conserved cysteine through the conserved F or W. The D gene is left open where the match is weak. Some rows mark clone size as missing; the rest say once, few, many or name a class of expanded clone.

j_call,clone_size,v_call,d_call,cdr3_nt,cdr3_aa
TRBJ2-7,-,TRBV18,-,TGTGCCAGCTCACCATATCAACACCGCCGCGGAGGATACGAGCAGTACTTC,CASSPYQHRRGGYEQYF
TRBJ1-1,once,TRBV28,-,TGTGCCAGTCGACAGCAACCTGAAGCTTTCTTT,CASRQQPEAFF
TRBJ2-1,-,TRBV20-1,-,TGCAGTGCTAGTCCCCCTAGCTTTGGTGAGCAGTTCTTC,CSASPPSFGEQFF
TRBJ2-5,-,TRBV7-9,-,TGTGCCAGCAGCTTAAACTCAGGGGAGACCCAGTACTTC,CASSLNSGETQYF
TRBJ1-1,-,TRBV29-1,TRBD1,TGCAGCGTTGAAGGGAGGGGGCGGTCTGAAGCTTTCTTT,CSVEGRGRSEAFF
TRBJ1-1,-,TRBV5-6,-,TGTGCCAGCAGCTTGGGACTTGCCGACACTGAAGCTTTCTTT,CASSLGLADTEAFF
TRBJ2-7,-,TRBV6-5,TRBD2,TGTGCCAGCAGTTACCAAGCGGGGGTGGTCTACGAGCAGTACTTC,CASSYQAGVVYEQYF
TRBJ1-1,-,TRBV7-8,-,TGTGCCAGCAGCTTAGGCTCCCTCTTGCTTGCTTTCTTT,CASSLGSLLLAFF
TRBJ2-3,-,TRBV27,TRBD2,TGTGCCAGCAGGGGTAGCGGGAGGGGGGCAGATACGCAGTATTTT,CASRGSGRGADTQYF
TRBJ1-3,-,TRBV11-2,-,TGTGCCAGCAGCTTAAGTCCCTCTGGAAACACCATATATTTT,CASSLSPSGNTIYF
TRBJ2-3,once,TRBV10-1,-,TGCGCCAGCAGGGGCAGGAACACAGATACGCAGTATTTT,CASRGRNTDTQYF
TRBJ2-5,-,TRBV5-4,TRBD1,TGTGCCAGCAGCTTGTATGCGACAGGGGAAGAGACCCAGTACTTC,CASSLYATGEETQYF
TRBJ2-7,-,TRBV15,-,TGTGCCACCAGCTTACTAGGACCGGCGGGGGAGCAGTACTTC,CATSLLGPAGEQYF
TRBJ1-1,-,TRBV11-1,-,TGTGCCAGCAGCTTGGGAGCAGGCATGAACACTGAAGCTTTCTTT,CASSLGAGMNTEAFF
TRBJ2-5,-,TRBV19,-,TGTGCCAGTAGGATTTCGCCGGCCGCCCAAGAGACCCAGTACTTC,CASRISPAAQETQYF
TRBJ2-5,-,TRBV2,-,TGTGCCAGCAGGGCAGTGGAGACCCAGTACTTC,CASRAVETQYF
TRBJ2-2,-,TRBV9,-,TGTGCCAGCAGCGTATCCCCCTCGGCCGGGGAGCTGTTTTTT,CASSVSPSAGELFF
TRBJ1-2,-,TRBV7-9,TRBD1,TGTGCCAGCAGCTTAGATCGCGGACAGGGGAATGGCTACACCTTC,CASSLDRGQGNGYTF
TRBJ2-6,-,TRBV10-3,TRBD1,TGTGCCATCAGTGAGTCGTACAGGGGGCGGCCTGGGGCCAACGTCCTGACTTTC,CAISESYRGRPGANVLTF
TRBJ1-4,-,TRBV7-9,-,TGTGCCAGCAGCCCAGGGGCAGGTGAAAAACTGTTTTTT,CASSPGAGEKLFF
TRBJ1-1,few,TRBV10-3,TRBD1,TGTGCCATCAGTGGAGACAGGGGCGCGAACACTGAAGCTTTCTTT,CAISGDRGANTEAFF
TRBJ2-1,-,TRBV11-3,-,TGTGCCAGCAGCTCAGGGATTGCCTACAATGAGCAGTTCTTC,CASSSGIAYNEQFF
TRBJ1-5,-,TRBV12-5,-,TGTGCTAGTGGCCGCGACAGCCTCGTTAGCCCCCAGCATTTT,CASGRDSLVSPQHF
TRBJ2-7,few,TRBV19,TRBD2,TGTGCCAGTAGCTACGGACTAGCGGGAGTGTACGAGCAGTACTTC,CASSYGLAGVYEQYF
TRBJ2-1,-,TRBV10-3,-,TGTGCCATCAGTGAGGGCAGAGGGGGATCCTACAATGAGCAGTTCTTC,CAISEGRGGSYNEQFF
TRBJ2-7,-,TRBV11-3,TRBD1,TGTGCCAGCAGCCCCGGGACAGGGACCTACGAGCAGTACTTC,CASSPGTGTYEQYF
TRBJ1-4,-,TRBV5-6,TRBD1,TGTGCCAGCAGCTCACACCCCGGGACAGCTAATGAAAAACTGTTTTTT,CASSSHPGTANEKLFF
TRBJ1-2,-,TRBV28,-,TGTGCCAGCAGTTTAATGGGAGCCGGGGACTATGGCTACACCTTC,CASSLMGAGDYGYTF
TRBJ1-2,-,TRBV5-1,-,TGCGCCAGCAGCCCCGGGTCCTACGCACTGAACTATGGCTACACCTTC,CASSPGSYALNYGYTF
TRBJ1-3,-,TRBV28,-,TGTGCCAGCAGTTTATCCGGGGGGAACACCATATATTTT,CASSLSGGNTIYF
TRBJ2-1,-,TRBV10-3,-,TGTGCCATCAGTGAAGACGGTTACAATGAGCAGTTCTTC,CAISEDGYNEQFF
TRBJ2-7,few,TRBV29-1,-,TGCAGCGCCCGGGACAACTCCTACGAGCAGTACTTC,CSARDNSYEQYF
TRBJ1-1,-,TRBV7-8,-,TGTGCCAGCAGCCCTCTCTTTGACACTGAAGCTTTCTTT,CASSPLFDTEAFF
TRBJ2-2,-,TRBV3-1/TRBV3-2,-,TGTGCCAGCAGCCAACCGGGACCGGGCGGGGAGCTGTTTTTT,CASSQPGPGGELFF
TRBJ2-2,-,TRBV6-6,-,TGTGCCAGCACAGGCTTCGCCGGGGAGCTGTTTTTT,CASTGFAGELFF
TRBJ2-5,-,TRBV6-5,-,TGTGCCAGCAGCCCCGAAGGGTGGGGGAGGGAGACCCAGTACTTC,CASSPEGWGRETQYF
TRBJ2-7,-,TRBV19,TRBD2,TGTGCCAGTAGTGTACTAGCGGGAGGGCCCCACGAGCAGTACTTC,CASSVLAGGPHEQYF
TRBJ1-2,-,TRBV9,-,TGTGCCAGCAGCGTAGGTGAGGGCAACTATGGCTACACCTTC,CASSVGEGNYGYTF
TRBJ2-1,-,TRBV29-1,TRBD1,TGCAGCGTTGGTGGTCCCACAGGGGGCGGACACAATGAGCAGTTCTTC,CSVGGPTGGGHNEQFF
TRBJ1-2,-,TRBV19,-,TGTGCCAGTAGTCCCCCGACAGGATACAACTATGGCTACACCTTC,CASSPPTGYNYGYTF
TRBJ1-2,-,TRBV11-2,TRBD1,TGTGCCAGCAGCTTGGGGACAGGGGGTCCCCTTAACTATGGCTACACCTTC,CASSLGTGGPLNYGYTF
TRBJ2-2,-,TRBV11-3,-,TGTGCCAGCAGCTTCGAATCCGAGGAGCTGTTTTTT,CASSFESEELFF
TRBJ2-7,-,TRBV6-2/TRBV6-3,-,TGTGCCAGCAGTTATTCCCGTTCGTGGAGATCCTACGAGCAGTACTTC,CASSYSRSWRSYEQYF
TRBJ1-6,-,TRBV2,-,TGTGCCGGAAAGGAGGGAGTTTATTCACCCCTCCACTTT,CAGKEGVYSPLHF
TRBJ2-7,-,TRBV18,-,TGTGCCAGCTCACAGGGACTTTCCTACGAGCAGTACTTC,CASSQGLSYEQYF
TRBJ2-7,once,TRBV7-2,-,TGTGCCAGCAGCTCTCCGGATAGAGGGAACTACGAGCAGTACTTC,CASSSPDRGNYEQYF
TRBJ1-1,-,TRBV18,TRBD1,TGTGCCAGCTCACCGCGGAGAGGGGACAGCCCTGAAGCTTTCTTT,CASSPRRGDSPEAFF
TRBJ1-2,-,TRBV5-4,-,TGTGCCAGCAGCTTGAGGGATAGACCCGCTAACTATGGCTACACCTTC,CASSLRDRPANYGYTF
TRBJ1-1,many,TRBV6-5,-,TGTGCCAGCAGTTACTCCAGAGGGGGAGCCAACACTGAAGCTTTCTTT,CASSYSRGGANTEAFF
TRBJ2-1,few,TRBV2,-,TGTGCCAGCAATCCCCAAAGCTCCTACAATGAGCAGTTCTTC,CASNPQSSYNEQFF
TRBJ1-1,once,TRBV5-1,-,TGCGCCAGCAGCTTGGCTCCTCCTGAAGCTTTCTTT,CASSLAPPEAFF
TRBJ2-7,-,TRBV2,-,TGTGCCAGCAGTCCCTTAGCAGGCCCTAGGGAGCAGTACTTC,CASSPLAGPREQYF
TRBJ1-2,-,TRBV3-1/TRBV3-2,TRBD1,TGTGCCAGCAGCTCCCGGACAGGACCGCGCCTCTATGGCTACACCTTC,CASSSRTGPRLYGYTF
TRBJ1-2,-,TRBV19,-,TGTGCCAGTAGTATAGCTCTGGGACGCAACTATGGCTACACCTTC,CASSIALGRNYGYTF
TRBJ1-1,-,TRBV29-1,-,TGCAGCGTTGGTCAGGGGTATCCACCTGAAGCTTTCTTT,CSVGQGYPPEAFF
TRBJ2-7,-,TRBV15,-,TGTGCCACCAGCAGATCCGGGACCTCCTACGAGCAGTACTTC,CATSRSGTSYEQYF
TRBJ2-5,-,TRBV11-3,TRBD2,TGTGCCAGCAGCCCCGGGGGGGGGCAGGGGCAAGAGACCCAGTACTTC,CASSPGGGQGQETQYF
TRBJ2-1,-,TRBV21-1,-,TGTGCCAGCAGCAAACCCCCACGAGAGTATGAGCAGTTCTTC,CASSKPPREYEQFF
TRBJ2-2,-,TRBV5-6,-,TGTGCCAGCAGCTTCCGGGCCGGGGAGCTGTTTTTT,CASSFRAGELFF
TRBJ1-1,-,TRBV30,TRBD1,TGTGCCTGGAGTCGGGCAGGGGGCGTCACTGAAGCTTTCTTT,CAWSRAGGVTEAFF